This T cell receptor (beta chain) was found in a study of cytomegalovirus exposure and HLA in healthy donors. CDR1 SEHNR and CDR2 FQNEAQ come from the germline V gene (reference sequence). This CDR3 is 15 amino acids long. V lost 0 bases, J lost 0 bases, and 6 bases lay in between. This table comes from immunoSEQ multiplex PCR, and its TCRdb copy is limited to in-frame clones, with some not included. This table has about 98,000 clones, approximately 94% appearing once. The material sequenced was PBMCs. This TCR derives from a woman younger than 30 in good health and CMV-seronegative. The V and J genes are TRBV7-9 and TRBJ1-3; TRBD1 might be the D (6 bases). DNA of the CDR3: TGTGCCAGCAGCTTAGCCAGGGGCTCTGGAAACACCATATATTTT. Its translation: CASSLARGSGNTIYF.